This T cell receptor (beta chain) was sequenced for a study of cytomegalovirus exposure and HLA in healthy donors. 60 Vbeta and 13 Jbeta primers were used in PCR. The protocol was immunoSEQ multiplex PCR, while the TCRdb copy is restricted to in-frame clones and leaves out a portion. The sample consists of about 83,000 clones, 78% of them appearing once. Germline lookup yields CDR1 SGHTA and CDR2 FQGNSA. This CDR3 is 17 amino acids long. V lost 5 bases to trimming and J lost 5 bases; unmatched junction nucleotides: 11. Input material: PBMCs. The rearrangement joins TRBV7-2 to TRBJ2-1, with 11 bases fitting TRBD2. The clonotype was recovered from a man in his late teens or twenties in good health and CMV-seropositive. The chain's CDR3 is CASSVHESGLADNEQFF. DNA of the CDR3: TGTGCCAGCAGCGTACACGAGTCGGGACTAGCGGACAATGAGCAGTTCTTC.